This TCR beta chain derives from a study of T cells in Graves' hyperthyroidism and ophthalmopathy. At the level of the study: Pretreatment peripheral blood was obtained at initial diagnosis.

In its sample, this clonotype was seen a few times. The antigen is unknown. Overall study findings and caveats: Also found in blood were most expanded thyroid clonotypes above 0.001.

Amplified TCR beta CDR3 regions derived from RNA transcripts. When the TCR CDR3 underwent first-round RT-PCR, the HTBI primer set was used. TCRdb recomputed calls from the multiplex PCR reads with MiXCR, one row per CDR3 protein. The profile covers almost 250,000 distinct CDR3 sequences, with around 26% appearing a single time and under 40% taken by the ten largest. Among ophthalmopathy patients, the Clinical Activity Score reached at least 3, the NOSPECS grade reached at least 4, and duration remained under 3 months. V was clipped by 5 bases and J by 4 bases; unmatched bases: 9. Germline assignment: CDR1 LGHDT and CDR2 YNNKEL (reference sequence). The CDR3 runs 16 residues.

The chain employs TRBV3-1 and TRBJ2-5; TRBD2 agrees at 11 bases. This clonotype was sampled from a woman aged 40 to 50 with Graves' ophthalmopathy. Sequencing input: blood. The CDR3 protein is CASSYLLAGGGETQYF. In nucleotides, the CDR3 is TGTGCCAGCAGCTATCTTCTAGCGGGAGGAGGAGAGACCCAGTACTTC.